A single sample gave rise to the 9 T cell receptor beta chains below, sequenced in a study of shared clonotypes between healthy human individuals. TCRdb's copy holds only in-frame clones and misses some; the assay was immunoSEQ multiplex PCR. The sample includes about 680,000 clones, less than 85% of them seen just once. The sample comprised memory CD4+ T cells sorted from blood. Subset described: CD45RA-negative fraction. Receptors originate from a woman aged 25 to 45 in good health.

This clone was picked up a small number of times. This rearrangement joins TRBV10-3 to TRBJ1-5; possible D gene TRBD1, 5 bases. Germline V gene data show CDR1 as ENHRY and CDR2 as SYGVKD. The CDR3 has 12 residues. Trimming stripped 10 bases from V and 2 bases from J, with 9 bases between. Written as DNA, the CDR3 is TGTGCCACGGGGGTCGGCAATCAGCCCCAGCATTTT. This gives the protein CATGVGNQPQHF.

This clone was picked up a small number of times. The chain combines TRBV18 with TRBJ1-2; D uncertain. The V gene's germline CDR1 is KGHSH and CDR2 LQKENI. Trimming took off 2 bases at V and 8 bases at J, with 9 bases between the two ends. The CDR3 is 12 residues long. CDR3 region: CASSPDTEGYTF. CDR3 nucleotides: TGTGCCAGCTCACCAGACACGGAAGGCTACACCTTC.

CDR3 protein: CASSPNGGEGEQYF. The CDR3 DNA follows: TGTGCCAGCAGCCCAAACGGCGGGGAGGGCGAGCAGTACTTC. The V and J genes are TRBV7-3 and TRBJ2-7; 7 bases line up with TRBD2. Germline assignment: CDR1 SGHTA and CDR2 FQGTGA. J lost 6 bases, V lost 5 bases, and 10 bases had no gene match. The CDR3 length is 14 residues.

This clone was found once. The chain recombines TRBV5-1 with TRBJ2-7, with 10 nucleotides matching TRBD2. CDR1 is SGHRS, CDR2 YFSETQ, per germline. This CDR3 has 18 amino acids. Trimming at V came to 4 bases and at J to 9 bases, leaving 22 bases not matched to a gene. The CDR3 spells CASSNSSGSGYSVKRQYF. CDR3 bases: TGCGCCAGCAGCAATTCTAGCGGGAGTGGTTACAGTGTAAAACGGCAGTACTTC.

This rearrangement joins TRBV6-6 to TRBJ1-2; D gene unclear. Trimming shortened V by 5 bases and J by 4 bases, and 11 bases separated the two germline ends. There are 13 residues in the CDR3. The germline CDR1 and CDR2 sequences are MNHNY and SVGAGI (reference sequence). The DNA for the CDR3 is TGTGCCAGCAGTCGCCGGAGAGTCTATGGCTACACCTTC. Amino acids: CASSRRRVYGYTF.

J is TRBJ1-1 and V is TRBV30, with D possibly being TRBD1 (5 bases). The ends were cut back, 0 bases at V and 2 bases at J, with 7 bases in the middle. The CDR3 is 13 residues long. Germline V gives CDR1 GTSNPN, CDR2 SVGIG (reference sequence). CDR3 sequence: CAWSVDTNTEAFF. CDR3 DNA: TGTGCCTGGAGTGTGGACACTAACACTGAAGCTTTCTTT.

The gene calls are TRBV27 and TRBJ2-1; 8 nucleotides agree with TRBD2. The CDR3 runs 19 residues. J gave up 2 bases and V 3 bases, and 15 bases lay outside the gene matches. CDR1 and CDR2 from the germline V gene are MNHEY and SMNVEV (reference sequence). CDR3 coding DNA: TGTGCCAGCAGTTTCCGGTTTCTCATCCGGGAGGGCGCCTACAATGAGCAGTTCTTC. It codes for CASSFRFLIREGAYNEQFF.

This clone turned up a few times. This rearrangement joins TRBV13 to TRBJ2-4, with TRBD1 matching over 8 bases. This CDR3 contains 13 residues. Germline assignment: CDR1 PRHDT and CDR2 FYEKMQ (reference sequence). V lost 5 bases, J lost 6 bases, and 3 bases stayed unmatched. The CDR3 reads CASSPGTGNIQYF. CDR3 DNA: TGTGCCAGCAGCCCAGGGACAGGAAACATTCAGTACTTC.

In regard to this clone: The sample carries other DNA sequences with the same CDR3. The chain is built from TRBV19 and TRBJ1-5; D gene unclear. Trimming shortened V by 5 bases and J by 0 bases, and 8 bases separated the two germline ends. The CDR3 is made up of 14 amino acids. CDR1 is LNHDA, CDR2 SQIVND, per germline (reference sequence). CDR3 sequence (DNA): TGTGCCAGTAGTCGGAGGTATAGCAATCAGCCCCAGCATTTT. It yields the protein CASSRRYSNQPQHF. The variable domain in full, completed from reference TRBV19 and TRBJ1-5, reads DGGITQSPKYLFRKEGQNVTLSCEQNLNHDAMYWYRQDPGQGLRLIYYSQIVNDFQKGDIAEGYSVSREKKESFPLTVTSAQKNPTAFYLCASSRRYSNQPQHFGDGTRLSIL.